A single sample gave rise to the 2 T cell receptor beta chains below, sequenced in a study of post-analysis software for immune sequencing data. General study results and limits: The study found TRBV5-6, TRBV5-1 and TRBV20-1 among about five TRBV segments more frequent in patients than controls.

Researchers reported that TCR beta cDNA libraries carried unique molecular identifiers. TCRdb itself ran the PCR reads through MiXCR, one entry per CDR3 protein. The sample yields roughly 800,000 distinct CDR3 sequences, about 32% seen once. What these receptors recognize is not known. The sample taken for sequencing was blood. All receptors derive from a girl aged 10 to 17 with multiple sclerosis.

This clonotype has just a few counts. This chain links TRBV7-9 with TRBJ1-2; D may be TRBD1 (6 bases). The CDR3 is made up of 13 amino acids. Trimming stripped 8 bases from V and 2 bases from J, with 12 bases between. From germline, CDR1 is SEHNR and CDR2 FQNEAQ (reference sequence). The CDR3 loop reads CASGRTENYGYTF. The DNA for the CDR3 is TGTGCCAGCGGCCGGACAGAAAACTATGGCTACACCTTC.

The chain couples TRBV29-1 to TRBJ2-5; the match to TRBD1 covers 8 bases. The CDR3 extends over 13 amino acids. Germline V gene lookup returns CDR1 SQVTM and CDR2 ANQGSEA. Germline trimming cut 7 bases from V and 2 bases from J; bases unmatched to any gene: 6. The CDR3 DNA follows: TGCAGCGCCACAGGGGGTGGGCAAGAGACCCAGTACTTC. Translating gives CSATGGGQETQYF.